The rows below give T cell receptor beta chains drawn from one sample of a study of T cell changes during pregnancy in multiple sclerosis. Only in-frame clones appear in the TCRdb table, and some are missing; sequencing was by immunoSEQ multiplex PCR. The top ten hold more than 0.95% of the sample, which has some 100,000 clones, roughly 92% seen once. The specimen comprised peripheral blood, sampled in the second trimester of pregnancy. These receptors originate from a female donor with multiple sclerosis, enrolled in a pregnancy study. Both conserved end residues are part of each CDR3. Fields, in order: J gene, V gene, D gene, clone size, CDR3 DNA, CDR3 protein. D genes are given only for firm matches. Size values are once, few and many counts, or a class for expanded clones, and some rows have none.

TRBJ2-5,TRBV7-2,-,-,TGTGCCAGCAGCTTAGAGGGAGGAAAGGGAGAGACCCAGTACTTC,CASSLEGGKGETQYF
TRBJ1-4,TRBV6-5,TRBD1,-,TGTGCCAGCACTGCGGCAGGGGGTAATGAAAAACTGTTTTTT,CASTAAGGNEKLFF
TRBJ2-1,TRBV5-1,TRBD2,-,TGCGCCAGCAGCCGGACTAGCCCCTCGGGGAATGAGCAGTTCTTC,CASSRTSPSGNEQFF
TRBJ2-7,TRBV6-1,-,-,TGTGCCAGCAGTGAATGGGCCACAATCTACGAGCAGTACTTC,CASSEWATIYEQYF
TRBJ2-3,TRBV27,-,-,TGTGCCAGCAGTTTAGGAGGGACCAGTCTCACAGATACGCAGTATTTT,CASSLGGTSLTDTQYF
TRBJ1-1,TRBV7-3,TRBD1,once,TGTGCCAGCAGCACATCCGGGACAGGGTTATTCACTGAAGCTTTCTTT,CASSTSGTGLFTEAFF
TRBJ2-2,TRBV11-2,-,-,TGTGCCAGCAGCTTCTCCGGGAGTGGCGCCGGGGAGCTGTTTTTT,CASSFSGSGAGELFF
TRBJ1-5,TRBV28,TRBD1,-,TGTGCCAGCAGTTTCCCAAAAAGACAGGGTGGGGGTCAGCCCCAGCATTTT,CASSFPKRQGGGQPQHF
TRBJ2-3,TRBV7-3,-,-,TGTGCCAGCAGCTCCCATAGCACAGATACGCAGTATTTT,CASSSHSTDTQYF
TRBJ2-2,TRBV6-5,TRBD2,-,TGTGCCAGCAGTTTAGACGGTTTAGCGGGAACCGGGGAGCTGTTTTTT,CASSLDGLAGTGELFF
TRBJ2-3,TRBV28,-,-,TGTGCCAGCAGTTCCAGGGGTGCAGATACGCAGTATTTT,CASSSRGADTQYF
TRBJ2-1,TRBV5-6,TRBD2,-,TGTGCCAGCAGTTATGATAGCGGGGGGACGGATGAGCAGTTCTTC,CASSYDSGGTDEQFF
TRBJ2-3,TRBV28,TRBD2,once,TGTGCCAGCAGTTTCGGTAACCCCCCGGGACTAGCGGGAGGGCTGCCAGATACGCAGTATTTT,CASSFGNPPGLAGGLPDTQYF
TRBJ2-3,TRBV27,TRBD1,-,TGTGCCAGCAGTACGGACGACAGGGGATATTGGCAGTCGGATACGCAGTATTTT,CASSTDDRGYWQSDTQYF
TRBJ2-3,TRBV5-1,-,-,TGCGCCAGCAGCAACCGGGACTCAACTTACACAGATACGCAGTATTTT,CASSNRDSTYTDTQYF
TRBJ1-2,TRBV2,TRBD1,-,TGTGCCAGCAGTGTCCGGGACAGGGGGCTTGGCTATGGCTACACCTTC,CASSVRDRGLGYGYTF
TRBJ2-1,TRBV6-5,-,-,TGTGCCAGCAGACAAGAGGGCAGTGGCGAGCAGTTCTTC,CASRQEGSGEQFF
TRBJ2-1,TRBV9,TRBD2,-,TGTGCCAGCAGCGTAGCAGCGGGAACGGGTAATGAGCAGTTCTTC,CASSVAAGTGNEQFF
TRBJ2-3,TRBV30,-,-,TGTGCCTGGCGGTTAGGGGTTGGCACAGATACGCAGTATTTT,CAWRLGVGTDTQYF
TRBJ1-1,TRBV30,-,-,TGTGCCTGGAGTCTAAGAGCAGCGACTGAAGCTTTCTTT,CAWSLRAATEAFF
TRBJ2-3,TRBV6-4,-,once,TGTGCCAGCAGTGAAGAGTCAGGGACAGATACGCAGTATTTT,CASSEESGTDTQYF
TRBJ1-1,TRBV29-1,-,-,TGCAGCGTTTTTCTAGGGAGTGAAGCTTTCTTT,CSVFLGSEAFF
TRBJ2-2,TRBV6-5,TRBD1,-,TGTGCCAGCAGGGGACAGGGTAGGACCGGGGAGCTGTTTTTT,CASRGQGRTGELFF
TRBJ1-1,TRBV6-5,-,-,TGTGCCAGCAGCCTAACAGCCAACACTGAAGCTTTCTTT,CASSLTANTEAFF
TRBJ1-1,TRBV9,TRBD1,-,TGTGCCAGCAGCCCGACAGGGGACACTGAAGCTTTCTTT,CASSPTGDTEAFF
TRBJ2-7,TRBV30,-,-,TGTGCCTGGAGTTACGGGTACGAGCAGTACTTC,CAWSYGYEQYF
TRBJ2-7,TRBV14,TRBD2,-,TGTGCCAGCAGCCCACCCTCCGGGACTAGCGGAACCTACGAGCAGTACTTC,CASSPPSGTSGTYEQYF
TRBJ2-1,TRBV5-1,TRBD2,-,TGCGCCAGCAGCTTGTTGGTGGGGACTAACTCCTACAATGAGCAGTTCTTC,CASSLLVGTNSYNEQFF
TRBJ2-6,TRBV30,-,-,TGTGCCTGGAGCGAGGCCGAGGGCACTGGGGCCAACGTCCTGACTTTC,CAWSEAEGTGANVLTF
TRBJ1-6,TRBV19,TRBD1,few,TGTGCCAGTAAACAGGGGGATTCACCCCTCCACTTT,CASKQGDSPLHF
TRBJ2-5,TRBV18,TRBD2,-,TGTGCCAGCTCACCCCCGGGACTAGCCCAAGAGACCCAGTACTTC,CASSPPGLAQETQYF
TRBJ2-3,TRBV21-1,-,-,TGTGCCAGCAGCAAAGGGAGGCACGGTAGCGGGGGGCCATATCATTCCGATACGCAGTATTTT,CASSKGRHGSGGPYHSDTQYF
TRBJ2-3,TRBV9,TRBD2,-,TGTGCCAGCAGCGTAAGGATGGGAGGGCTTTCAGATACGCAGTATTTT,CASSVRMGGLSDTQYF
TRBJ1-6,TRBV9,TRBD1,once,TGTGCCAGCAGCGTTGGGACAGGGGGAAATTCACCCCTCCACTTT,CASSVGTGGNSPLHF
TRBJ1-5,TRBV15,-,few,TGTGCCACCAGCAGAGATCGCGGAGCTCAGCCCCAGCATTTT,CATSRDRGAQPQHF
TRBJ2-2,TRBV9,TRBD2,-,TGTGCCAGCAGCTATCGTAGCGGGGGGGTAACCGGGGAGCTGTTTTTT,CASSYRSGGVTGELFF
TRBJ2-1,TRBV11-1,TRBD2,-,TGTGCCAGCAGCCCCAGGACTAGCGGGGGGAGCTCCTACAATGAGCAGTTCTTC,CASSPRTSGGSSYNEQFF
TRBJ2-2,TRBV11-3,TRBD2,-,TGTGCCAGCAGCCCTTCCCCCTGGACTAGCGGGACTAAAGGGGCGGGGGAGCTGTTTTTT,CASSPSPWTSGTKGAGELFF
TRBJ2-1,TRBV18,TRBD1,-,TGTGCCAGCTCACCCCGGTCCGGGACAGGCTCCTACAATGAGCAGTTCTTC,CASSPRSGTGSYNEQFF
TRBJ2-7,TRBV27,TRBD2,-,TGTGCCAGCCGTAGCGGGAGGGATTACTACGAGCAGTACTTC,CASRSGRDYYEQYF
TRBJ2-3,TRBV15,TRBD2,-,TGTGCCACCGGCAGGGAGGGAGTCGCAGATACGCAGTATTTT,CATGREGVADTQYF
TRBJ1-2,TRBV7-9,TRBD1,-,TGTGCCAGCAGCACAGGGGGATACGGGCTATCTAACTATGGCTACACCTTC,CASSTGGYGLSNYGYTF
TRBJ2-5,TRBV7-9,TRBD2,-,TGTGCCAGCAGCAGGACTAGCGGGTTACAAGAGACCCAGTACTTC,CASSRTSGLQETQYF
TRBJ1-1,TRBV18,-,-,TGTGCCAGCTCACCTCTGAGGAAGGGACTCAACACTGAAGCTTTCTTT,CASSPLRKGLNTEAFF
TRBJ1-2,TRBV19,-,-,TGTGCCAGTAGTATGAAGGGGTCCTATGGCTACACCTTC,CASSMKGSYGYTF
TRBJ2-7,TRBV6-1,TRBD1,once,TGTGCCAGCACCGGGGCAGGGGGCTACGAGCAGTACTTC,CASTGAGGYEQYF
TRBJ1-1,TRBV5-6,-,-,TGTGCCAGCAGCTTGGTGGCGGCCCTTGGGGAAGCTTTCTTT,CASSLVAALGEAFF
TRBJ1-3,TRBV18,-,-,TGTGCCAGCTCACCACTAGTATCGGACGGGAACTCTGGAAACACCATATATTTT,CASSPLVSDGNSGNTIYF
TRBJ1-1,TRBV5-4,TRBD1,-,TGTGCCAGCAGCAGGCGGGACAGGGGGAACACTGAAGCTTTCTTT,CASSRRDRGNTEAFF
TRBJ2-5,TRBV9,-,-,TGTGCCAGCAGCGCGCGCCCCCAAGAGACCCAGTACTTC,CASSARPQETQYF